Shown below are 30 T cell receptor beta chains from a single sample sequenced in a study of human T cells and chemical hapten exposure. In TCRdb, the RACE reads were re-called with MiXCR into one record per CDR3 protein. The table shows tens of thousands of distinct CDR3 sequences, with approximately 10% occurring only once. Time point defined: patch test 2, 6 weeks after DPC sensitization. Treatment reported: therapeutic diphenylcyclopropenone sensitization with weekly scalp DPC. The material was whole blood, obtained in connection with sensitization to the hapten diphenylcyclopropenone (DPC). These receptors all come from a woman between 45 and 60 years old with alopecia areata. Some clones in this sample may be carry-over from other donors' samples.

This clonotype showed up many times. This sequence joins TRBV6-2 or TRBV6-3 and TRBJ2-3, with 9 bases identical to TRBD2. This CDR3 has 15 amino acids. V shed 6 bases and J 3 bases; nucleotides not matched to a gene: 7. CDR1 and CDR2 from the germline V gene are MNHEY and SVGEGT. The DNA for the CDR3 is TGTGCCAGCAGACCCGTAGCGGGAGAGACAGATACGCAGTATTTT. Translation gives CASRPVAGETDTQYF.

There are a few counts of this clonotype. The chain has TRBV5-1 and TRBJ2-7, with 12 bases fitting TRBD1. This CDR3 region has 15 residues. The V segment lost 2 bases and the J segment 7 bases; nucleotides outside the gene matches: 7. The germline V gene encodes CDR1 SGHRS and CDR2 YFSETQ. In nucleotides, the CDR3 is TGCGCCAGCAGCTTACCGGGACAGGGGGCTAAGGAGCAGTACTTC. Its protein is CASSLPGQGAKEQYF.

This clonotype was counted many times. This sequence joins TRBV30 and TRBJ2-5, with TRBD2 matching over 8 bases. The V and J ends lost 2 bases and 5 bases, in that order; junction bases with no gene match: 10. The CDR3 is 15 residues long. Germline V lookup: CDR1 GTSNPN, CDR2 SVGIG (reference sequence). The CDR3: CAWSFGTRIVETQYF. The CDR3 DNA follows: TGTGCCTGGAGTTTCGGGACTAGGATCGTGGAGACCCAGTACTTC.

This clonotype was picked up a small number of times. The chain joins TRBV11-1 to TRBJ2-7; D may be TRBD1 (6 bases). The CDR3 is made up of 12 amino acids. V gave up 5 bases and J gave up 2 bases, with 7 bases separating them. The germline CDR1 and CDR2 sequences are SGHAT and FQDESV (reference sequence). This CDR3 is CASSRDTYEQYF. The CDR3 DNA reads as TGTGCCAGCAGCCGGGACACCTACGAGCAGTACTTC.

The chain recombines TRBV29-1 with TRBJ2-1; no reliable D call. With 3 bases removed from V and 8 bases from J, the gap between germline ends came to 8 bases. The CDR3 totals 11 residues. Germline V gene sequence: CDR1 SQVTM, CDR2 ANQGSEA. This chain's CDR3 is CSVDSFDEQFF. In nucleotides, the CDR3 is TGCAGCGTTGATTCGTTTGATGAGCAGTTCTTC.

At least ten counts were recorded for this clonotype. The V and J genes are TRBV20-1 and TRBJ1-2, with D unclear. The V gene's germline CDR1 is DFQATT and CDR2 SNEGSKA (reference sequence). The CDR3 length is 14 residues. CDR3 sequence (DNA): TGCCGCACCGTCCTCCCCGATTTCTACTATGGCTACACCTTC. Translation: CRTVLPDFYYGYTF.

This rearrangement joins TRBV28 to TRBJ1-6, with D maybe TRBD1 (6 bases). Germline V gene sequence: CDR1 MDHEN, CDR2 SYDVKM. V lost 6 bases and J 0 bases, leaving 12 bases between the germline ends. The CDR3 is 16 amino acids. The CDR3 here is CASSPEGVSYNSPLHF. DNA of the CDR3: TGTGCCAGCAGCCCAGAGGGGGTCTCCTATAATTCACCCCTCCACTTT. The entire variable domain, with the rest obtained from reference TRBV28 and TRBJ1-6, is as follows: DVKVTQSSRYLVKRTGEKVFLECVQDMDHENMFWYRQDPGLGLRLIYFSYDVKMKEKGDIPEGYSVSREKKERFSLILESASTNQTSMYLCASSPEGVSYNSPLHFGNGTRLTVT.

Worth noting for this clonotype: An end of the junction does not agree with germline; a read error may underlie this. V and J are TRBV11-3 and TRBJ2-5; TRBD2 matches 8 bases. This CDR3 has 13 residues. The germline V gene has CDR1 SGHNT and CDR2 YENEEA. CDR3 bases: TGTGTCAGCAGCTCCAGCGGGAGCGGGACCCAGTACTTC. Translation gives CVSSSSGSGTQYF. The full variable domain, completed using reference TRBV11-3 and TRBJ2-5, is EAGVVQSPRYKIIEKKQPVAFWCNPISGHNTLYWYLQNLGQGPELLIRYENEEAVDDSQLPKDRFSAERLKGVDSTLKIQPAELGDSAVYLCVSSSSGSGTQYFGPGTRLLVL.

This clonotype was seen a few times. The chain has TRBV12-2 and TRBJ1-4. TRBV12-2 is reported as a pseudogene. This CDR3 is 16 amino acids long. For the CDR3, the DNA is TGTGCAAGTCGCTTAGCGCTGGGGAAAACTAATGAAAAACTGTTTTTT. It translates to CASRLALGKTNEKLFF.

This clonotype was seen repeatedly, ten times or more. The V call is TRBV29-1, the J call TRBJ2-1, with 7 bases fitting TRBD2. Germline CDR1 and CDR2: SQVTM and ANQGSEA. V shed 3 bases, J shed 6 bases, and the junction held 2 bases outside the gene matches. CDR3 size: 12 residues. The CDR3 DNA reads as TGCAGCGTTGATGGGGGGGTCAATGAGCAGTTCTTC. It yields the protein CSVDGGVNEQFF.

J is TRBJ2-5 and V is TRBV9; D is perhaps TRBD1 (5 bases). Germline CDR1 reads SGDLS; CDR2 reads YYNGEE. Trimming took off 3 bases at V and 1 base at J, with 16 bases between the two ends. The CDR3 runs 16 residues. The CDR3 is CASSARVLEPQETQYF. CDR3 in DNA: TGTGCCAGCAGCGCCAGGGTGCTAGAACCCCAAGAGACCCAGTACTTC.

This clonotype was detected ten times or more. This chain joins TRBV20-1 and TRBJ2-7; the match to TRBD2 covers 11 bases. CDR1 and CDR2 from the germline V gene are DFQATT and SNEGSKA (reference sequence). The CDR3 sequence is 16 residues long. Unmatched junction bases numbered 9, after V lost 3 bases and J lost 2 bases. Written as DNA, the CDR3 is TGCAGTGCTAGCCGACCTGTTAGCGGGAGGGCCTACGAGCAGTACTTC. The encoded protein is CSASRPVSGRAYEQYF.

This clonotype showed up just a few times. V gene TRBV5-1 combines with J gene TRBJ1-3; D is perhaps TRBD1 (5 bases). Germline lookup yields CDR1 SGHRS and CDR2 YFSETQ. Trimming removed 6 bases from V and 0 bases from J, with 13 bases in between. The CDR3 is made up of 15 amino acids. CDR3 in amino acids: CASTQTGISGNTIYF. The CDR3 nucleotides are TGCGCCAGCACCCAAACAGGAATCTCTGGAAACACCATATATTTT.

The sample holds many counts of this clonotype. The chain employs TRBV20-1 and TRBJ2-3, with D uncertain. The V gene lost 3 bases and the J gene lost 1 base, with 8 bases spanning the gap. The CDR3 is 13 residues long. CDR1 is DFQATT, CDR2 SNEGSKA, per germline (reference sequence). The chain's CDR3 is CSASEDRTDTQYF. The CDR3 DNA reads as TGCAGTGCTAGCGAGGACCGCACAGATACGCAGTATTTT.

This clonotype was detected ten times or more. The rearrangement links TRBV18 to TRBJ2-1, with TRBD2 matching over 12 bases. This CDR3 is 17 amino acids long. Unmatched junction bases numbered 9, after V lost 2 bases and J lost 7 bases. Germline assignment: CDR1 KGHSH and CDR2 LQKENI. The DNA for the CDR3 is TGTGCCAGCTCACCATGGCCTAGCGGGAGGGCCGGGAATGAGCAGTTCTTC. This sequence encodes CASSPWPSGRAGNEQFF.

In this sample, this clonotype turned up many times. The chain links TRBV19 to TRBJ1-5; possible D gene TRBD1, 5 bases. Germline loops: CDR1 LNHDA, CDR2 SQIVND (reference sequence). Trimming stripped 3 bases from V and 2 bases from J, with 14 bases between. This CDR3 is built from 16 residues. CDR3 amino acids: CASSIWGGQGNQPQHF. CDR3 DNA: TGTGCCAGTAGTATTTGGGGGGGTCAGGGCAATCAGCCCCAGCATTTT.

The chain carries TRBV21-1 and TRBJ2-7; the table's D call of TRBD1 was not tested on the DNA. TRBV21-1 is a known pseudogene. The CDR3 covers 16 residues. CDR3 DNA sequence: TGTGCCAGCACCTCAAAAGCATGTCCGGGACAGGACGAGCAGTACTTC. Protein: CASTSKACPGQDEQYF.

For this clonotype: Just one base apart from a much larger clone, this may be a read error. This sequence joins TRBV12-3 or TRBV12-4 and TRBJ2-5, with D perhaps matching TRBD1 or TRBD2 (6 bases each). The CDR3 is made up of 14 amino acids. Trimming took 5 bases from V and 7 from J, leaving 17 bases between them. Here the CDR3 DNA reads TGTGCCAGCAGTCCTGGGGGGCTCGGGGGGACCCAGTACTTC. Translating gives CASSPGGLGGTQYF.

This clonotype was seen at least ten times. The chain combines TRBV5-1 with TRBJ2-1, with D possibly matching TRBD2 (7 bases). With 4 bases removed from V and 7 bases from J, the gap between germline ends came to 18 bases. Germline V gene lookup returns CDR1 SGHRS and CDR2 YFSETQ. This CDR3 spans 15 amino acids. The CDR3 nucleotides are TGCGCCAGCAGCCCCCTTGGGGGGGCAGGAAATGAGCAGTTCTTC. Its translation is CASSPLGGAGNEQFF. The full variable domain, with the rest looked up from reference TRBV5-1 and TRBJ2-1, is KAGVTQTPRYLIKTRGQQVTLSCSPISGHRSVSWYQQTPGQGLQFLFEYFSETQRNKGNFPGRFSGRQFSNSRSEMNVSTLELGDSALYLCASSPLGGAGNEQFFGPGTRLTVL.

The chain joins TRBV20-1 to TRBJ2-1; D perhaps matches TRBD1 (6 bases). Trimming cost V 5 bases and J 8 bases, with 13 bases left between them. Looked up from germline, CDR1 is DFQATT and CDR2 is SNEGSKA (reference sequence). The CDR3 is 12 residues long. The CDR3 DNA sequence: TGCAGTGCTCAAAGCAGGGGATATGAGCAGTTCTTC. The encoded protein is CSAQSRGYEQFF.

This clonotype was observed a few times. The chain combines TRBV11-2 with TRBJ1-4; the D is unclear. V was pared by 3 bases and J by 11 bases, with 10 bases between. The CDR3 runs 12 residues. Germline CDR1 SGHAT, CDR2 FQNNGV. CDR3 bases: TGTGCCAGCAGCTTTCCGGGGAGGAAACTGTTTTTT. Protein sequence: CASSFPGRKLFF. Supplemented by reference TRBV11-2 and TRBJ1-4, the full variable domain reads EAGVAQSPRYKIIEKRQSVAFWCNPISGHATLYWYQQILGQGPKLLIQFQNNGVVDDSQLPKDRFSAERLKGVDSTLKIQPAKLEDSAVYLCASSFPGRKLFFGSGTQLSVL.

There are a few counts of this clonotype. The chain couples TRBV7-2 to TRBJ2-7; 7 positions agree with TRBD2. V lost 1 base and J lost 4; bases outside the gene matches: 7. CDR1 is SGHTA and CDR2 is FQGNSA in the germline V gene. The CDR3 sequence is 15 residues long. The CDR3, as DNA: TGTGCCAGCAGCTTAGTGCCGGGAGGCTTGTACGAGCAGTACTTC. As protein: CASSLVPGGLYEQYF.

This chain uses TRBV2 with TRBJ2-1; 11 positions match TRBD1. The V and J ends lost 8 bases and 2 bases, in that order; junction bases with no gene match: 8. The CDR3 runs 16 residues. Germline V CDR1 and CDR2: SNHLY, FYNNEI. CDR3 region: CASLWDRGTPYNEQFF. CDR3 nucleotides: TGTGCCAGCCTCTGGGACAGGGGGACCCCCTACAATGAGCAGTTCTTC.

This clonotype was counted at least ten times. V usage is TRBV30 and J usage is TRBJ2-7, with 8 bases matching TRBD1. V was pared by 3 bases and J by 2 bases, with 9 bases of the junction left unmatched. The CDR3 extends over 15 amino acids. Germline V gene data show CDR1 as GTSNPN and CDR2 as SVGIG (reference sequence). The CDR3 coding sequence is TGTGCCTGGAGAAAATCAGGGGGCCGGCCCTACGAGCAGTACTTC. Translated: CAWRKSGGRPYEQYF.

A few counts support this clonotype. This chain uses TRBV10-2 with TRBJ1-1; D is uncertain. CDR1 WSHSY and CDR2 SAAADI come from the germline V gene. The V end lost 6 bases, the J end lost 1 base, and 6 bases lay between the germline ends. The CDR3 has 12 amino acids. The CDR3 DNA reads TGCGCCAGCAGGCCAGAGAACACTGAAGCTTTCTTT. Translated: CASRPENTEAFF.

This clonotype has ten or more counts. This CDR3 reads CASSRSVSATNEKLFF. The CDR3 nucleotides are TGTGCCAGCAGTCGCTCGGTGTCTGCAACTAATGAAAAACTGTTTTTT. V usage is TRBV3-1 and J usage is TRBJ1-4; no clear D gene. V lost 6 bases and J lost 0, with 14 bases in between. In germline, CDR1 is LGHDT, CDR2 YNNKEL (reference sequence). The CDR3 length is 16 residues.

This clonotype showed up many times. The genes are TRBV19 and TRBJ2-5; 8 bases line up with TRBD2. The CDR3 contains 14 residues. Germline CDR1 and CDR2: LNHDA and SQIVND (reference sequence). V dropped 3 bases and J dropped 5; count of bases not matched to a gene: 5. The CDR3 sequence is CASSIRSGSETQYF. The CDR3 nucleotides are TGTGCCAGTAGTATCAGGAGCGGGAGTGAGACCCAGTACTTC.

Ten or more counts support this clonotype. The chain couples TRBV19 to TRBJ1-5, with D possibly TRBD1 on 5 matching bases. CDR1 and CDR2 (germline): LNHDA, SQIVND (reference sequence). V lost 7 bases to trimming and J lost 7 bases, with 20 bases between them. The CDR3 is made up of 15 amino acids. CDR3 loop: CASTPGKGARQPQHF. CDR3 DNA sequence: TGTGCCAGTACCCCAGGGAAGGGAGCGCGGCAGCCCCAGCATTTT.

This clonotype showed up just a few times. The chain employs TRBV6-1 and TRBJ2-7; tentatively, D is TRBD1 (6 bases). Trimming cost V 4 bases and J 2 bases, with 30 bases left between them. This CDR3 comprises 20 residues. Germline CDR1 reads MNHNS; CDR2 reads SASEGT. This CDR3 reads CASSVPSGWSGNRETYEQYF. The CDR3 bases are TGTGCCAGCAGTGTTCCCTCAGGGTGGTCGGGCAACAGGGAGACCTACGAGCAGTACTTC.

This clonotype was counted only a few times. The chain couples TRBV7-2 to TRBJ2-3; 7 bases align to TRBD2. The CDR3 is 16 amino acids. CDR1 SGHTA and CDR2 FQGNSA come from the germline V gene. J lost 3 bases, V lost 2 bases, and 8 bases had no gene match. For the CDR3, the DNA is TGTGCCAGCAGCTTAAATGGCGGGAGTTCTACAGATACGCAGTATTTT. Protein: CASSLNGGSSTDTQYF. The variable domain in full, completed from reference TRBV7-2 and TRBJ2-3, reads GAGVSQSPSNKVTEKGKDVELRCDPISGHTALYWYRQSLGQGLEFLIYFQGNSAPDKSGLPSDRFSAERTGGSVSTLTIQRTQQEDSAVYLCASSLNGGSSTDTQYFGPGTRLTVL.